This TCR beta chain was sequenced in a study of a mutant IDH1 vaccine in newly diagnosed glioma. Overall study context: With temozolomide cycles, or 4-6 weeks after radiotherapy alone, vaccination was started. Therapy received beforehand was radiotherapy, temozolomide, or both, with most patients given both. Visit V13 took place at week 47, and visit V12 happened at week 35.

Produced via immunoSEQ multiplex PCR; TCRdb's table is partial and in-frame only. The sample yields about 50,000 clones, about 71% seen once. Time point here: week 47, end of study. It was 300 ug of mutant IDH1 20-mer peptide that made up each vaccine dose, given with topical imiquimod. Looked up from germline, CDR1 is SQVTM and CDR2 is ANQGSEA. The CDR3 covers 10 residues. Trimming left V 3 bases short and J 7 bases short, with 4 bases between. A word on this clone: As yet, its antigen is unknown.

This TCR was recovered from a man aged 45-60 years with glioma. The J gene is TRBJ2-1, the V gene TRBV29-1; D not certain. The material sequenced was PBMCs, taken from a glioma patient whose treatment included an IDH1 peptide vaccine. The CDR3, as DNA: TGCAGCGTTGAGGAGAATGAGCAGTTCTTC. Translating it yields CSVEENEQFF.